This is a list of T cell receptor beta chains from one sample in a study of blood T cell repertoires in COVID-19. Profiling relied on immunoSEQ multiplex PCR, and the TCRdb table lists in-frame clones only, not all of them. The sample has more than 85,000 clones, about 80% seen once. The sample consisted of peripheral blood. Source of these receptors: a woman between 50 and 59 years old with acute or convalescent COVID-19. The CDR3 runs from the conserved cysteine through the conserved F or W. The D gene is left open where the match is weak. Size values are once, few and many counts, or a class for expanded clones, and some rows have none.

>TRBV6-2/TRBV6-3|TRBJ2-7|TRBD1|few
CASSGDRSKVEQYF
TGTGCCAGCAGTGGGGACAGGAGTAAAGTCGAGCAGTACTTC
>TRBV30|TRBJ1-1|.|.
CAWSVGSAGVGNEAFF
TGTGCCTGGAGTGTTGGTAGTGCCGGGGTAGGGAATGAAGCTTTCTTT
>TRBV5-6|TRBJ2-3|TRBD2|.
CASSFTSGGTDTQYF
TGTGCCAGCAGCTTTACTAGCGGGGGCACAGATACGCAGTATTTT
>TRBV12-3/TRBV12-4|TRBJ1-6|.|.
CASSLGATSPLHF
TGTGCCAGCAGTTTGGGGGCGACTTCACCCCTCCACTTT
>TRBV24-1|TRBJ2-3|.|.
CATSASADTQYF
TGTGCCACCAGTGCTAGCGCAGATACGCAGTATTTT
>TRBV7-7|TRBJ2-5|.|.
CASSLYTGETQYF
TGTGCCAGCAGCCTTTACACCGGGGAGACCCAGTACTTC
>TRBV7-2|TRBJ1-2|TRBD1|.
CASSLGQSGYGYTF
TGTGCCAGCAGCTTGGGACAGTCGGGCTATGGCTACACCTTC
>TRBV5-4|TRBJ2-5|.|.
CASSLDFGPTEETQYF
TGTGCCAGCAGCTTAGATTTTGGGCCCACAGAAGAGACCCAGTACTTC
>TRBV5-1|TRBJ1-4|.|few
CASSLAPGGTNEKLFF
TGCGCCAGCAGCTTGGCCCCGGGGGGAACTAATGAAAAACTGTTTTTT
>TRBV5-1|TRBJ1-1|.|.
CASSLDPPGTEAFF
TGCGCCAGCAGCTTGGACCCCCCGGGAACTGAAGCTTTCTTT
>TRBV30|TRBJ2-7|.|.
CAWSVGSSYEQYF
TGTGCCTGGAGTGTGGGCAGCTCCTACGAGCAGTACTTC
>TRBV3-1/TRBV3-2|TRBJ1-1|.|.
CASSPGGETEAFF
TGTGCCAGCAGCCCCGGGGGAGAAACTGAAGCTTTCTTT
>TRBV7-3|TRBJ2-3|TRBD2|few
CASSRGGLAEDTQYF
TGTGCCAGCAGCCGGGGGGGACTAGCTGAAGATACGCAGTATTTT
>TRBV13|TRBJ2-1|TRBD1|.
CASSSTGAMGNEQFF
TGTGCCAGCAGTTCGACAGGGGCTATGGGAAATGAGCAGTTCTTC
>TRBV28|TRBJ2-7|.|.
CASSPPTRGEQYF
TGTGCCAGCAGTCCACCGACGCGGGGTGAGCAGTACTTC
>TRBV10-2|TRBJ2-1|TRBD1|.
CASSEISWAQGGNNEQFF
TGCGCCAGCAGTGAGATATCGTGGGCACAGGGGGGCAACAATGAGCAGTTCTTC
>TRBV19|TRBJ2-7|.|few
CASSITGLGEQYF
TGTGCCAGTAGTATAACGGGTCTGGGCGAGCAGTACTTC
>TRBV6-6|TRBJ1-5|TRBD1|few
CASRGPGQGAHQPQHF
TGTGCCAGCCGGGGACCGGGACAGGGGGCTCATCAGCCCCAGCATTTT
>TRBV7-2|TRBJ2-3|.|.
CASSAVSWGHTQYF
TGTGCCAGCAGCGCAGTTTCCTGGGGCCATACGCAGTATTTT
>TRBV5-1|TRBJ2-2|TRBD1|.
CASSFEGQSTGELFF
TGCGCCAGCAGCTTTGAGGGACAGAGTACCGGGGAGCTGTTTTTT
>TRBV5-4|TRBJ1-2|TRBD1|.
CASSLDRDSYGYTF
TGTGCCAGCAGCTTGGACCGGGACAGCTATGGCTACACCTTC
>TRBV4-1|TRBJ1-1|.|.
CASSQLPGDNTEAFF
TGCGCCAGCAGCCAACTTCCAGGGGATAACACTGAAGCTTTCTTT